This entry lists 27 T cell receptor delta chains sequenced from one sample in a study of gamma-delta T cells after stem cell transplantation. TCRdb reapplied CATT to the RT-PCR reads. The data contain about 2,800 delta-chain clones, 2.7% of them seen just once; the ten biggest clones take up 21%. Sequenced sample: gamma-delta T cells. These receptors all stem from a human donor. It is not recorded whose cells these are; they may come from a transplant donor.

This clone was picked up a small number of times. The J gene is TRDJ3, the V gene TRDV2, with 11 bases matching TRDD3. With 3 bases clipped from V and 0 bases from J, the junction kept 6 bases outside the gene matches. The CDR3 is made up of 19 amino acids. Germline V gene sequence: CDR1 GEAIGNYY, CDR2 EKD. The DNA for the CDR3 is TGTGCCTGTGACCTGCTGGGGGATACACTCTCCTGGGACACCCGACAGATGTTTTTC. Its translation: CACDLLGDTLSWDTRQMFF.

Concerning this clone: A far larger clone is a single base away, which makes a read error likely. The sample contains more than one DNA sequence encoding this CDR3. The DNA for the CDR3 is TGTGCCTGTGACCCTCTCAGAAGCTTTACTGGGGGATATGCTTCCACCGATAAACTCATCTTT. Translation: CACDPLRSFTGGYASTDKLIF. This chain links TRDV2 with TRDJ1; TRDD3 agrees at 11 bases. CDR3 length: 21 amino acids. Germline lookup yields CDR1 GEAIGNYY and CDR2 EKD. V dropped 3 bases and J dropped 1; count of bases not matched to a gene: 21.

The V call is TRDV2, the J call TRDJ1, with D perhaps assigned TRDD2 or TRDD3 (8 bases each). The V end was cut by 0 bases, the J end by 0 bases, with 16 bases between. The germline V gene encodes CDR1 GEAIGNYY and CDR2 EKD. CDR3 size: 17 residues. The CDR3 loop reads CACDTLPTGDNTDKLIF. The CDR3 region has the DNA TGTGCCTGTGACACCCTTCCTACGGGGGATAACACCGATAAACTCATCTTT.

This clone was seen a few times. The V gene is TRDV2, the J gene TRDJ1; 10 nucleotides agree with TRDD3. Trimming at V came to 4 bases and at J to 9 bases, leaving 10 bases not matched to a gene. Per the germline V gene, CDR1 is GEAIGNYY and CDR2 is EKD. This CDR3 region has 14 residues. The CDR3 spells CACEPLLGDLELIF. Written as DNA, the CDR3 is TGTGCCTGTGAACCTTTACTGGGGGATCTGGAACTCATCTTT.

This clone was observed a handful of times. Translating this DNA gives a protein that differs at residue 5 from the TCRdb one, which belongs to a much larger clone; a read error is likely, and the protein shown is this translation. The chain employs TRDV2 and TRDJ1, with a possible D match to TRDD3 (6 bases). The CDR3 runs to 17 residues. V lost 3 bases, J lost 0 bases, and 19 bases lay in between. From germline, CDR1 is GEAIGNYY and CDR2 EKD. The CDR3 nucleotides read TGTGCCTGTGACGCCTCCTGGGGATGGGGAAACACCGATAAACTCATCTTT. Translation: CACDASWGWGNTDKLIF.

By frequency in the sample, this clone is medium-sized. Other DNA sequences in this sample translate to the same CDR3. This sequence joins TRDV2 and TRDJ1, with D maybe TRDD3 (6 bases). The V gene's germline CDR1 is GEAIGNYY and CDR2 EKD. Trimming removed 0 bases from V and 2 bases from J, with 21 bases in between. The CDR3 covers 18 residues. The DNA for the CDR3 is TGTGCCTGTGACACCGTAGACGTTGGGGGGACACATACCGATAAACTCATCTTT. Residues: CACDTVDVGGTHTDKLIF.

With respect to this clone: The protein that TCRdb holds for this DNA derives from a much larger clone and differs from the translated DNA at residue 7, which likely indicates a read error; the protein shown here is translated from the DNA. The CDR3 DNA reads as TGTGCCTGTGACACTGGGAGATTCTCTCGCTCCTGGGACACCCGACAGATGTTTTTC. Its protein is CACDTGRFSRSWDTRQMFF. The chain links TRDV2 to TRDJ3; the D is unclear. The CDR3 sequence is 19 residues long. Germline loops: CDR1 GEAIGNYY, CDR2 EKD. Trimming took off 1 base at V and 0 bases at J, with 15 bases between the two ends.

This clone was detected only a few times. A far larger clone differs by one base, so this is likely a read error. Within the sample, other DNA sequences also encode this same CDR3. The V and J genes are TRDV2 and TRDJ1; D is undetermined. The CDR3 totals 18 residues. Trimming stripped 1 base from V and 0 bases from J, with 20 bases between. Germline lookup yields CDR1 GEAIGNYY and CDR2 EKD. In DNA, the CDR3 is TGTGCCTGTGACACTGCCGCCCGAACCCTTGCAAACACCGATAAACTCATCTTT. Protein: CACDTAARTLANTDKLIF.

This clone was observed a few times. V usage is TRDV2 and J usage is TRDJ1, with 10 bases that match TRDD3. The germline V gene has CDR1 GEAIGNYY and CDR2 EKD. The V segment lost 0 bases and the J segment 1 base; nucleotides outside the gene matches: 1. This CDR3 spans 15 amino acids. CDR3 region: CACDTVGDTTDKLIF. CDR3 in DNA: TGTGCCTGTGACACCGTGGGGGATACCACCGATAAACTCATCTTT.

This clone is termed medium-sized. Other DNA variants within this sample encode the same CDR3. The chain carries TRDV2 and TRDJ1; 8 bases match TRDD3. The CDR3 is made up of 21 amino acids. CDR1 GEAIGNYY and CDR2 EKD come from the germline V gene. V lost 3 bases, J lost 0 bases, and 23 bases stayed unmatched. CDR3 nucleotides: TGTGCCTGTGACCCGATACTGGGGGCTATGGTTCAATTCGGGAACACCGATAAACTCATCTTT. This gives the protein CACDPILGAMVQFGNTDKLIF.

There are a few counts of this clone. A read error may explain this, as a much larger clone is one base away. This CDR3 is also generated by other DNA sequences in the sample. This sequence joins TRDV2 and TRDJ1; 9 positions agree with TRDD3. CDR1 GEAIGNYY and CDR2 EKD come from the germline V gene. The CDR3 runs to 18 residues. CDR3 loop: CACDILRGYARFTDKLIF. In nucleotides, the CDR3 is TGTGCCTGTGACATCTTAAGGGGATACGCAAGGTTCACCGATAAGCTCATCTTT.

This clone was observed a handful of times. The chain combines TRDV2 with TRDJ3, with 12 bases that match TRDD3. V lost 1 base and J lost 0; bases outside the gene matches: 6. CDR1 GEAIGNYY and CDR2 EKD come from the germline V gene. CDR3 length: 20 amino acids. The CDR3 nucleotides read TGTGCCTGTGACACAATACTGGGGGATACACTCTCCTGGGACACCCGACAGATGTTTTTC. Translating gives CACDTILGDTLSWDTRQMFF.

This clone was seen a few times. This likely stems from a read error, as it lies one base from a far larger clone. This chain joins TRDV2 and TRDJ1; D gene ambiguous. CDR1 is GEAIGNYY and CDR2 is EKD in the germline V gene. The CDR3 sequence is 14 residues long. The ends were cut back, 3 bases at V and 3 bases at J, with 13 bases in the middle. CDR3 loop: CACDLIRGSDKLIF. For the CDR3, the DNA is TGTGCCTGTGACCTGATTCGAGGGTCCGATAAACTCATCTTT.

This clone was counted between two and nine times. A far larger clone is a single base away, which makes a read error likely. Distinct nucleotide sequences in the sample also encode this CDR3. The CDR3 loop reads CACDTISNTDKLIF. The CDR3, as DNA: TGTGCTTGTGACACCATTTCAAACACCGATAAACTCATCTTT. This chain uses TRDV2 with TRDJ1; D remains ambiguous. Germline V CDR1 and CDR2: GEAIGNYY, EKD. The CDR3 runs to 14 residues.

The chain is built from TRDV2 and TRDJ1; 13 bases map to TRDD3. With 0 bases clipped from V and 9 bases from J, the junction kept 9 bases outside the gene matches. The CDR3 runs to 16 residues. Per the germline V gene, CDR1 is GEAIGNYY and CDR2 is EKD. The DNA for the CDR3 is TGTGCCTGTGACACCCTCCACCGTACTGGGGGATACGAACTCATCTTT. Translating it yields CACDTLHRTGGYELIF.

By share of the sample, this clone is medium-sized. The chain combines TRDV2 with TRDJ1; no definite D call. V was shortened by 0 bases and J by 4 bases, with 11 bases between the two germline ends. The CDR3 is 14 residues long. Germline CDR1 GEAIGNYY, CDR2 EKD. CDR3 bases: TGTGCCTGTGACACCGTCGGGGCCCTCGATAAACTCATCTTT. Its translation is CACDTVGALDKLIF.

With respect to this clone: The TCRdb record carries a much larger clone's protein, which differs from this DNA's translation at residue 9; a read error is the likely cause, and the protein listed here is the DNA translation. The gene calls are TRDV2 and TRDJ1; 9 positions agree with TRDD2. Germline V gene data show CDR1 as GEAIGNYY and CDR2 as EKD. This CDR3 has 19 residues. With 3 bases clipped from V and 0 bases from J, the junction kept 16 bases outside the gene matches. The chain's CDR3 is CACDSLPTGLGSNTDKLIF. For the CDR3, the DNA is TGTGCCTGTGACTCCCTTCCTACTGGACTGGGGTCCAACACCGATAAACTCATCTTT.

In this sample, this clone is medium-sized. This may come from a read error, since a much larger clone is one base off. The CDR3 loop is CACDPVGTGGYTDKLIF. CDR3 nucleotides: TGTGCCTGTGACCCCGTGGGTACTGGGGGATACACCGATAAACTCATCTTT. V usage is TRDV2 and J usage is TRDJ1; the match to TRDD3 covers 10 bases. Trimming removed 3 bases from V and 0 bases from J; junction bases left unmatched: 9. The CDR3 covers 17 residues. In germline, CDR1 is GEAIGNYY, CDR2 EKD.

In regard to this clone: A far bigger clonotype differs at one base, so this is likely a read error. The CDR3 coding sequence is TGTGCTCTTGGGGAAAGCCCCACATCTTATTACTGGGGGATCAGGGGCACCGATAAACTCATCTTT. It codes for CALGESPTSYYWGIRGTDKLIF. The V call is TRDV1, the J call TRDJ1; 10 bases line up with TRDD3. There are 22 residues in the CDR3. The germline V gene has CDR1 TSWWSYY and CDR2 QGS. V gave up 2 bases and J gave up 1 base; unmatched junction bases: 22.

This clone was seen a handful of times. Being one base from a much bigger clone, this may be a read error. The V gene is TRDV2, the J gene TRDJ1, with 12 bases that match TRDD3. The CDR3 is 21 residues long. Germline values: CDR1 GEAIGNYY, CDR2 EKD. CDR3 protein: CACDTLTPTTGGYLYTDKPIF. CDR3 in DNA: TGTGCCTGTGACACTCTCACCCCAACTACTGGGGGATACCTTTACACCGATAAACCCATCTTT.

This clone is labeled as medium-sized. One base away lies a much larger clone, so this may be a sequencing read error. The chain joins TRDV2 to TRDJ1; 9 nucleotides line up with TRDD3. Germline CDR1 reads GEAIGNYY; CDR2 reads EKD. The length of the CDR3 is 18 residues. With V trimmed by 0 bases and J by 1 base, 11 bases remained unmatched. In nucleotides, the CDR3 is TGTGCCTGTGACACCGTCTCGACACTGGGGGAGAGCACCGATAAACTCATCTTT. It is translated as CACDTVSTLGESTDKLIF.

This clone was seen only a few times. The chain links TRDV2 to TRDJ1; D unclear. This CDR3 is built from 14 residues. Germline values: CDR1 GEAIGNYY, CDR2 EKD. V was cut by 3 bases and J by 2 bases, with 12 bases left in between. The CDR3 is CACDPVLETDKLIF. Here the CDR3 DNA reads TGTGCCTGTGACCCTGTTCTTGAAACCGATAAACTCATCTTT.

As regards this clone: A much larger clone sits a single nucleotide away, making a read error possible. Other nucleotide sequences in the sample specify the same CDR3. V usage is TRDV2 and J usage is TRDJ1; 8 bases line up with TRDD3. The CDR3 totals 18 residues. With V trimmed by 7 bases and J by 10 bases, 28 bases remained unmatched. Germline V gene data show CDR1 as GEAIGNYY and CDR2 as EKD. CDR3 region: CACDPLLSHTGDMAGLIF. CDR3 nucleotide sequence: TGTGCCTGCGACCCACTACTATCCCACACGGGGGATATGGCTGGACTCATCTTT.

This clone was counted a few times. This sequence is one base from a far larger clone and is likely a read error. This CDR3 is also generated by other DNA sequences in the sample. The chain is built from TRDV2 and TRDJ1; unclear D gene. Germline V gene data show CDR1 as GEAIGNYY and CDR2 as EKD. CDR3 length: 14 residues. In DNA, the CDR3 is TGTGCCTGCGACACCGTGGGCCTAACCGATAAACTCATCTTT. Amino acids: CACDTVGLTDKLIF.

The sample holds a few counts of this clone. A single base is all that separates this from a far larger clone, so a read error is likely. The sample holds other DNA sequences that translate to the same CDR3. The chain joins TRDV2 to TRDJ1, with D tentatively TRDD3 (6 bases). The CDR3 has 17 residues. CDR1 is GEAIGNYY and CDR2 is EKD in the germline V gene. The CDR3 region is CACDTADLGDFTDKLIF. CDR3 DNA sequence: TGTGCCTGCGACACCGCAGACCTCGGGGATTTCACCGATAAACTCATCTTT.

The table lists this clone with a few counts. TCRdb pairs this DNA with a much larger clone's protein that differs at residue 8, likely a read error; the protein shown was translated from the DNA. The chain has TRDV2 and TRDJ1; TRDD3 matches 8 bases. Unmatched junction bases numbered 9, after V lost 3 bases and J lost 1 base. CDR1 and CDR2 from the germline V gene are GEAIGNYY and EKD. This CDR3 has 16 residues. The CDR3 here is CACDLLGARGTDKLIF. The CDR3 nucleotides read TGTGCCTGTGACCTACTGGGGGCTAGGGGCACCGATAAACTCATCTTT.

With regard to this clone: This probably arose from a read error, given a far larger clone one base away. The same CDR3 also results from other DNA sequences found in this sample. CDR3 amino acids: CACDTGASGGYSWDTRQMFF. The CDR3 nucleotides are TGTGCCTGTGACACCGGTGCTTCTGGGGGTTATTCCTGGGATACCCGACAGATGTTTTTC. The chain uses TRDV2 and TRDJ3; 7 bases match TRDD3. In germline, CDR1 is GEAIGNYY, CDR2 EKD. The CDR3 extends over 20 amino acids.